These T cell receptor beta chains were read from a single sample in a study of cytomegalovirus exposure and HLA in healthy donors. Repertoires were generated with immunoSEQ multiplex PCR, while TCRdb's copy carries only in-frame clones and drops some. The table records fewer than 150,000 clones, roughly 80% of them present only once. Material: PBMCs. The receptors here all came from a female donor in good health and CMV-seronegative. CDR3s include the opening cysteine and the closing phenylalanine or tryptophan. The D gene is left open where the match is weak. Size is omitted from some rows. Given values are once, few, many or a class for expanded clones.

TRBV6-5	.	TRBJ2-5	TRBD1	TGTGCCAGCAGTTACCGAGACAGGGGGCTGGGAGAGACCCAGTACTTC	CASSYRDRGLGETQYF
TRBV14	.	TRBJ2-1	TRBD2	TGTGCCAGCAGCCAAGACAGACTAGCGGGAGGAGGGCAGTTCTTC	CASSQDRLAGGGQFF
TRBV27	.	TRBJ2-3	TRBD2	TGTGCCAGCAGTCCGACTAGCGGGAGGCCGGTAGATACGCAGTATTTT	CASSPTSGRPVDTQYF
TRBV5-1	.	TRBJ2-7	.	TGCGCCAGCAGCTTGGGATGGGGGCTAACCTACGAGCAGTACTTC	CASSLGWGLTYEQYF
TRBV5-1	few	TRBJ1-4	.	TGCGCCAGCGCCGGGGGAGTTAATGAAAAACTGTTTTTT	CASAGGVNEKLFF
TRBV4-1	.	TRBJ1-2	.	TGCGCCAGCAGCCAGGACCGGGACACCGCTAACTATGGCTACACCTTC	CASSQDRDTANYGYTF
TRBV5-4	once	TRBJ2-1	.	TGTGCCAGCAGGCGACAGACCTCGGGCCACAATGAGCAGTTCTTC	CASRRQTSGHNEQFF
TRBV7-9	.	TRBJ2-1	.	TGTGCCAGCAGCTTTTCCGGGAGCTCCTACAATGAGCAGTTCTTC	CASSFSGSSYNEQFF
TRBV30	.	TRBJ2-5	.	TGTGCCTGGACTTCCGGGGAGACCCAGTACTTC	CAWTSGETQYF
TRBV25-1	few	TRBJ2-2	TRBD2	TGTGCCAGCAGTGTTAGCGGGCGACCGAACACCGGGGAGCTGTTTTTT	CASSVSGRPNTGELFF
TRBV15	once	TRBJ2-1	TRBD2	TGTGCCACCAGCAGAGGGACTAGCGGGATCAATGAGCAGTTCTTC	CATSRGTSGINEQFF
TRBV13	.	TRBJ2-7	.	TGTGCCAGCAGCCCTGACACTCCCTACGAGCAGTACTTC	CASSPDTPYEQYF
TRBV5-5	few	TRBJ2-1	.	TGTGCCAGCAGCGGAGTCGGTGAGCAGTTCTTC	CASSGVGEQFF
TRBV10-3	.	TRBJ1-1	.	TGTGCCATAGGGACACCACTAGGAGCTGAAGCTTTCTTT	CAIGTPLGAEAFF
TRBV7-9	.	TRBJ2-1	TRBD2	TGTGCCAGCAGCTCTAGCGGGCCTGAGCAGTTCTTC	CASSSSGPEQFF
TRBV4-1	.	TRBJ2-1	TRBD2	TGCGCCAGCAGCCACTCCGGGACTATCTACAATGAGCAGTTCTTC	CASSHSGTIYNEQFF
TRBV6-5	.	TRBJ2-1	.	TGTGCCAGCATGCGGAGGGCCTCGGACAATGAGCAGTTCTTC	CASMRRASDNEQFF
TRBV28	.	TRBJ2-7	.	TGTGCCAGCACCAAAGGAGGGGGCCTCTACGAGCAGTACTTC	CASTKGGGLYEQYF
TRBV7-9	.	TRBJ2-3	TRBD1	TGTGCCAGCAGCTTAGCGACAGGGTCGGCAGATACGCAGTATTTT	CASSLATGSADTQYF
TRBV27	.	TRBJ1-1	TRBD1	TGTGCCAGCAGTCGCAGGGGGCCCCCCACTGAAGCTTTCTTT	CASSRRGPPTEAFF
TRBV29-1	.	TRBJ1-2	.	TGCAGCGCGACTGCTCCCCGAAACTATGGCTACACCTTC	CSATAPRNYGYTF
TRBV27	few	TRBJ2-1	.	TGTGCCAGCAGTTTCCTCCAGGCGAATGAGCAGTTCTTC	CASSFLQANEQFF
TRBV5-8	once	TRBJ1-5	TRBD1	TGTGCCAGCAGCTTACAGGGGACTCAGCCCCAGCATTTT	CASSLQGTQPQHF
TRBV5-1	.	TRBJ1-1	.	TGCGCCAGCAGCTCCCCGGGGGACACTGAAGCTTTCTTT	CASSSPGDTEAFF
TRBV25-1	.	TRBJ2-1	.	TGTGCCAGCACCAAGGGTGGGGGCGGCTACAATGAGCAGTTCTTC	CASTKGGGGYNEQFF